One and the same sample provided the 9 T cell receptor beta chains below, sequenced in a study of T cells in Graves' hyperthyroidism and ophthalmopathy. There were TCR beta CDR3 regions amplified from RNA transcripts. Researchers ran a first-round RT-PCR on the TCR CDR3 using the HTBI primer set. TCRdb reprocessed the multiplex PCR reads via MiXCR and lists one record per CDR3 protein. Here the sample spans some 760,000 distinct CDR3 sequences, approximately 15% being singletons. Input material: blood. Receptors were obtained from a woman under 30 with Graves' hyperthyroidism.

At least ten counts were recorded for this clonotype. This sequence joins TRBV2 and TRBJ2-1, with D possibly matching TRBD2 (6 bases). CDR3 length: 14 amino acids. Trimming cost V 6 bases and J 9 bases, with 18 bases left between them. Germline CDR1 SNHLY, CDR2 FYNNEI. This CDR3 reads CASRGTPISSEQFF. The CDR3 DNA reads as TGTGCCAGCAGAGGGACTCCGATCTCCAGTGAGCAGTTCTTC.

Ten or more counts support this clonotype. The CDR3 here is CASSSVRNTIYF. The CDR3 nucleotides read TGTGCCAGCAGCTCCGTAAGAAACACCATATATTTT. The chain employs TRBV7-2 and TRBJ1-3, with D unresolved. The length of the CDR3 is 12 residues. CDR1 is SGHTA, CDR2 FQGNSA, per germline. The V and J ends lost 4 bases and 5 bases respectively, with 6 bases between them. Full variable domain (remainder filled in from reference TRBV7-2 and TRBJ1-3): GAGVSQSPSNKVTEKGKDVELRCDPISGHTALYWYRQSLGQGLEFLIYFQGNSAPDKSGLPSDRFSAERTGGSVSTLTIQRTQQEDSAVYLCASSSVRNTIYFGEGSWLTVV.

This clonotype was seen a handful of times. This chain links TRBV6-2 or TRBV6-3 with TRBJ1-5, with TRBD1 identical over 8 bases. CDR3 length: 17 residues. Germline loops: CDR1 MNHEY, CDR2 SVGEGT. J was trimmed by 0 bases and V by 5 bases; bases with no gene match: 9. For the CDR3, the DNA is TGTGCCAGCAGTGGGACCAGGGGGCCATATAGCAATCAGCCCCAGCATTTT. This codes for CASSGTRGPYSNQPQHF.

CDR3 amino acids: CASSLYSGLAYEQYF. The CDR3 DNA follows: TGTGCCAGCAGTTTATACAGCGGGCTCGCCTACGAGCAGTACTTC. The chain combines TRBV27 with TRBJ2-7; a possible D gene is TRBD2 (6 bases). Germline-derived CDR1 and CDR2 are MNHEY and SMNVEV (reference sequence). The ends were cut back, 1 base at V and 2 bases at J, with 12 bases in the middle. CDR3 length: 15 amino acids.

The rearrangement joins TRBV10-3 to TRBJ1-5; D uncertain. V was pared by 0 bases and J by 4 bases, with 7 bases between. The V gene's germline CDR1 is ENHRY and CDR2 SYGVKD. The CDR3 covers 14 residues. CDR3 in DNA: TGTGCCATCAGTGAGTCTAGGGAAAATCAGCCCCAGCATTTT. Residues: CAISESRENQPQHF.

The chain joins TRBV12-5 to TRBJ2-5; 8 bases map to TRBD1. With V trimmed by 0 bases and J by 1 base, 19 bases remained unmatched. Looked up from germline, CDR1 is LGHNT and CDR2 is FRNRAP. CDR3 size: 21 residues. This chain's CDR3 is CASGLVLDSGDSGGRQETQYF. DNA of the CDR3: TGTGCTAGTGGTTTGGTACTGGATAGTGGAGATTCAGGGGGCCGCCAAGAGACCCAGTACTTC.

This clonotype showed up many times. V is TRBV24-1 and J is TRBJ2-1; perhaps TRBD2 as D (5 bases). Germline V CDR1 and CDR2: KGHDR, SFDVKD. There are 12 residues in the CDR3. The germline V and J ends were trimmed by 12 bases and 2 bases, with 10 bases remaining between them. This CDR3 reads CAVGVPYNEQFF. The CDR3 DNA reads TGTGCCGTGGGAGTGCCCTACAATGAGCAGTTCTTC.

This clonotype has at least ten counts. The chain has TRBV28 and TRBJ2-7, with D unclear. The CDR3 extends over 13 amino acids. From germline, CDR1 is MDHEN and CDR2 SYDVKM. Deletions cut 3 bases from V and 0 bases from J, with 6 bases between. The CDR3 coding sequence is TGTGCCAGCAGTTTCGTCAGCTCCTACGAGCAGTACTTC. Translated: CASSFVSSYEQYF. Full variable domain (missing parts from reference TRBV28 and TRBJ2-7): DVKVTQSSRYLVKRTGEKVFLECVQDMDHENMFWYRQDPGLGLRLIYFSYDVKMKEKGDIPEGYSVSREKKERFSLILESASTNQTSMYLCASSFVSSYEQYFGPGTRLTVT.

This clonotype turned up a few times. The J gene is TRBJ1-5, the V gene TRBV6-2 or TRBV6-3; no firm D call. CDR3 length equals 12 residues. The V gene lost 2 bases and the J gene lost 3 bases, with 2 bases spanning the gap. Germline CDR1 and CDR2: MNHEY and SVGEGT. The chain's CDR3 is CASSYTNQPQHF. DNA of the CDR3: TGTGCCAGCAGTTACACCAATCAGCCCCAGCATTTT.